This T cell receptor (beta chain) was recovered during a study of CD8 T cells in Susac syndrome. Blood CD8+ and CD4+ T cells underwent high-throughput TCR beta sequencing. The CDR3 length is 12 residues. The V gene's germline CDR1 is MNHEY and CDR2 SVGEGT. V gave up 0 bases and J gave up 4 bases, with 3 bases separating them. Random hexamers served to reverse transcribe roughly 0.45 to 1 ug RNA. TCRdb recomputed calls from the immunoSEQ multiplex PCR reads with MiXCR, one row per CDR3 protein. The data hold 70,000 to 100,000 distinct CDR3 sequences, with about 96% observed a single time. The chain links TRBV6-2 or TRBV6-3 to TRBJ1-2; D call uncertain. This clonotype was obtained from a human donor with Susac syndrome. Specimen: CD8+ T cells from PBMCs. The CDR3 is CASSYSRYGYTF. In DNA form, the CDR3 reads TGTGCCAGCAGTTACTCCCGCTATGGCTACACCTTC.